This TCR beta chain was identified in a study of long-term antiretroviral therapy in people with HIV (dated 2022 in TCRdb). The study in broad terms: Collection of the earliest samples took place about a decade ahead of the 2015 WHO recommendation for immediate ART, at a time when ART was typically delayed until CD4 counts fell. A total of roughly 200 cryopreserved PBMC samples came from approximately 30 adults with confirmed HIV infection and were collected serially over a mean of about six years (range 1-12). Among the approximately 32 participants with HIV, about a dozen were female. No cross-contamination during QIAcube processing was shown when test extractions of a monoclonal T-cell line were performed alongside about 30 polyclonal samples. A retrospective serial study tested whether ART initiation and durable HIV suppression were associated with changes in peripheral blood TRB repertoire composition and diversity.

As regards this clone: No antigen is known for it. Base qualities are not provided; no much larger clone lies one nucleotide away.

Its CDR3 holds 14 amino acids, cysteine through phenylalanine. Only CDR3 DNA remains: 42 bases, in frame from the first base. Based on the germline V gene, the CDR1 and CDR2 sequences are MNHEY and SVGAGI. V is pared back by 5 bases and J by 5 bases, with 13 bases lying between the germline termini. The investigation overall reported the following: Narrower CDR3 length ranges were observed in HIV repertoires than in controls, and an antigen-experienced repertoire with only a slight naive shift after ART was suggested by the network structure. Starting ART was linked to a significant rise in TRB diversity, yet even after long-term ART the diversity remained significantly lower than in transplant donor controls. Since PBMC availability was limited, sequencing covered only the TCR beta chain, with no alpha chain pairing. The repertoire was dominated across all time points by expanded TRB clones identified before ART initiation, although this dominance was seen to fluctuate and to decrease in many PLHIV after ART. Samples dated from the mid-2000s to the late 2010s, and the ART regimens used may be less effective than current ones. Because cell numbers in pre-ART samples were limited, unsorted PBMC were profiled instead of sorted CD4+ and CD8+ T cells. Inferences about post-ART repertoire changes were limited because no data were available on ART adherence, viral resistance or therapy changes.

Sequencing of the TRB variable region was done with the immunoSEQ hsTCRB v3.0 assay at survey level resolution. TRB sequencing targeted a depth of about 40,000-55,000 T-cell genomes per sample. An Illumina MiSeq with a v3 150-cycle kit was used to sequence the pooled TRB libraries. The authors' analysis ran thus. Repertoire analysis ran in R within a reproducible Nextflow workflow covering QC, data transformation and analysis. LymphoSeq2, an R package for exploring AIRR-Seq data, was used to implement custom analyses. A handful of samples that yielded fewer than 5000 total TRB sequences were excluded, so that fewer than 200 HIV repertoires were analyzed. Among the 180 to 200 retained HIV repertoires, some 60 were collected before ART initiation and some 130 after ART initiation. Repertoires were downsampled to 5000 TRB nucleotide sequences, and summary statistics were averaged over 100 downsampling iterations. The analysis kept only TRB sequences whose CDR3 regions were at least seven amino acids long. Diversity was measured with a Shannon entropy-derived clonality score and the Gini coefficient. In the repertoire networks, any two of the top 5000 CDR3 amino acid sequences were connected whenever the two sequences differed by an edit distance of one. GLIPH2 predicted antigen specificity groups and MHC restriction for TRB CDR3 amino acid sequences. CDR3 amino acid sequences were matched against VDJdb and McPAS-TCR to flag known CMV, EBV, HIV or tissue antigen associations. Pre-ART, post-ART and control groups were compared with Wilcoxon signed-rank tests and Holm-Bonferroni correction. Drawn from immuneACCESS, this table holds only the in-frame rearrangements with V and J called that TCRdb kept. Clones are partly lost; checked studies trace under half to an unresolved V gene and leave the rest unexplained. V and J calls and clone size are given by that table; D and trimming were obtained from the DNA. Present in this sample are about 21,000 clones, about 76% of which were seen just once. Around 12% of the sample rests with the top ten.

Inclusion was restricted to participants for whom at least one PBMC sample before ART initiation and at least two post-ART samples were available. Every participant with HIV received treatment in the United States of America. Before DNA extraction, cryopreserved samples of about 0.95-10 million PBMC were thawed and washed. At the time of the earliest PBMC sample for each participant with HIV, ages ranged from roughly 23 to 55 years. PBMC samples were contributed by each participant from 1-4 timepoints before ART initiation and 2-8 timepoints after ART initiation, with a median of 7 samples. Serial HIV viral load, CD4+ T-cell count, ART history and demographic data were obtained for every participant. Genomic DNA was extracted from unsorted PBMC with a Qiagen kit on a QIAcube, with processing performed in batches of 12 samples.

This TCR was recovered from a man between 40 and 49 years old with HIV. The receptor chain draws on TRBV6-5 and TRBJ2-1; perhaps TRBD1 is the D gene, with 5 bases matching. Here the sequenced sample was unsorted PBMCs, taken 0.1 years before starting antiretroviral therapy. The nucleotide sequence is TGTGCCAGCAGTGACGACAAGGGGAACAATGAGCAGTTCTTC. Its product reads: CASSDDKGNNEQFF.